The T cell receptor beta chain described here comes from a study of cytotoxic CD8 clonotypes in ibrutinib-treated CLL (dated by TCRdb to about 2021). Concerning the study at large: In this cohort, around 15 patients were treatment-naive and roughly 10 were relapsed/refractory, while under 18 had unmutated IGHV. Partial responses were observed in some 24 patients and complete responses in 2; after a median follow-up of 68 months, remission was maintained in approximately 14 patients and progression was observed in some twelve. The response samples were drawn at a median of 12 months into treatment, with a range of about 6 to 36 months. Samples averaged approximately 250,000 productive templates and more than 85,000 productive rearrangements. Longitudinal samples were available for 26 of the 86 trial participants. Cryopreserved peripheral blood mononuclear cells were collected at three points: before therapy, at response, and at either sustained remission or disease progression. Every sample from remission and from progressive disease was obtained while the patients were still on ibrutinib.

A MiSeq instrument was used for deep resolution sequencing, which targeted depths ranging from 1 in 1 million up to 1 in 200,000 T cells, with coverage averaging 10x for each clonotype. The immunoSEQ hsTCRB Kit was used to generate TCR beta libraries. The paper's processing steps were these. Data were analyzed with ImmunoSEQ Data Assistant and ImmunoSEQ Analyzer, with V, D and J genes assigned per IMGT definitions. Clonality, which ranges from 0 to 1, was calculated by subtracting the normalized Shannon entropy of productive rearrangement frequencies from one. Only overrepresented clonotypes making up at least 0.05% of the repertoire of each patient were included in the public clonotype analysis. Around 13 age-matched healthy donor repertoires from immuneACCESS were used as controls for clonality. TCRdb limited this immuneACCESS table to in-frame rearrangements with V and J called. A share of clones is missing; checked studies link under half to unresolved V genes, and the rest is unexplained. The DNA gave D and trimming, while V, J and clone size come from that table. Present in this sample are over 100,000 clones, 70% to 90% of which were seen just once. The top ten clones comprise under 2.5% of the sample.

Broad study findings and their caveats: Clonality rose at ibrutinib response, remained stable during sustained remission, and dropped back toward baseline at progression. Baseline clonality exceeded that of age-matched healthy donors and correlated strongly with circulating CD8+ T-cell counts. Lymph node repertoires were not examined, and the timing of sampling was not matched between patients in sustained remission and those whose disease progressed. Public clonotypes were rare and either shrank or stayed stable during treatment, and the rise in clonality at ibrutinib response reflected expansion of private clonotypes.

Points on this clone: What this receptor recognizes is not known. Base qualities are not recorded, but no much larger clone differs from it by a single base.

The time point label for this specimen denotes: 20 to 30 months on ibrutinib. For TCR beta library preparation, about 2 micrograms of genomic DNA were isolated from cryopreserved PBMCs. High-throughput TCR beta sequencing was performed on longitudinal blood samples from CLL patients receiving ibrutinib monotherapy. Patients were enrolled in a phase 2 open-label single-center ibrutinib monotherapy trial. V has 7 bases trimmed and J has 4 bases trimmed; junction bases matching no gene number 11. CDR1 is given as MDHEN and CDR2 as SYDVKM, both from the germline V gene. The cysteine opens and the phenylalanine closes a CDR3 of 15 amino acids. Just the 45-base CDR3 DNA is kept, in frame starting at base 1.

This TCR came from a human donor with chronic lymphocytic leukemia. Sequenced material: PBMCs, taken after 24 months of ibrutinib treatment. Rearrangement joined TRBV28 to TRBJ2-7; TRBD2 agrees with 9 junctional bases. This receptor has the CDR3 CASNNTTSGRYEQYF. In nucleotide form, the sequence is TGTGCCAGCAATAACACGACTAGCGGACGATACGAGCAGTACTTC.